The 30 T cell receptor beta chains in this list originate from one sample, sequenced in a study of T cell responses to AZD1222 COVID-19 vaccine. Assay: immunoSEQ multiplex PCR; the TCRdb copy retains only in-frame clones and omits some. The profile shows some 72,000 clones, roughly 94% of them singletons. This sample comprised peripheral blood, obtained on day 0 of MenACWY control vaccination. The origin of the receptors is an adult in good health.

CDR3 region: CASSPRQGRLFF. DNA of the CDR3: TGTGCCAGCAGTCCGCGTCAGGGAAGACTGTTTTTT. This sequence joins TRBV6-5 and TRBJ1-4, with D possibly TRBD1 on 5 matching bases. The V gene's germline CDR1 is MNHEY and CDR2 SVGAGI. V lost 5 bases and J 13 bases, leaving 14 bases between the germline ends. The CDR3 extends over 12 amino acids.

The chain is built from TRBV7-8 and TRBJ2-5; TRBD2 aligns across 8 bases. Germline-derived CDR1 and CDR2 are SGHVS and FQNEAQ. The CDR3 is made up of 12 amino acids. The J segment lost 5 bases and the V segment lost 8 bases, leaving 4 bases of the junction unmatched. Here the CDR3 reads CASLAGAETQYF. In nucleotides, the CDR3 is TGTGCCAGCCTAGCGGGTGCTGAGACCCAGTACTTC. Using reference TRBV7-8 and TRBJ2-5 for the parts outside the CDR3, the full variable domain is GAGVSQSPRYKVAKRGQDVALRCDPISGHVSLFWYQQALGQGPEFLTYFQNEAQLDKSGLPSDRFFAERPEGSVSTLKIQRTQQEDSAVYLCASLAGAETQYFGPGTRLLVL.

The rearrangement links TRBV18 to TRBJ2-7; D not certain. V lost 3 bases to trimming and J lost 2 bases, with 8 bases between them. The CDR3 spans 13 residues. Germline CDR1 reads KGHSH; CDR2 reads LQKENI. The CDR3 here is CASSPDGPYEQYF. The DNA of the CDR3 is TGTGCCAGCTCACCCGACGGACCCTACGAGCAGTACTTC.

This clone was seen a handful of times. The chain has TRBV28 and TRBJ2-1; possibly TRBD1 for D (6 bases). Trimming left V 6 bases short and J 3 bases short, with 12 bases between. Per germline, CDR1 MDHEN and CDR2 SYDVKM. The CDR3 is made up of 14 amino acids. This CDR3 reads CASRGAGNYNEQFF. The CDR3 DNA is TGTGCCAGCAGGGGGGCAGGGAACTACAATGAGCAGTTCTTC.

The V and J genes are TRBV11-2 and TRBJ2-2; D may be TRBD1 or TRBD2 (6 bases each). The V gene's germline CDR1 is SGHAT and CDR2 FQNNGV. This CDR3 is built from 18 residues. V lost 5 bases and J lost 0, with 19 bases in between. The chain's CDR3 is CASSQEGGWDSNTGELFF. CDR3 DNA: TGTGCCAGCAGCCAGGAGGGGGGCTGGGATTCGAACACCGGGGAGCTGTTTTTT.

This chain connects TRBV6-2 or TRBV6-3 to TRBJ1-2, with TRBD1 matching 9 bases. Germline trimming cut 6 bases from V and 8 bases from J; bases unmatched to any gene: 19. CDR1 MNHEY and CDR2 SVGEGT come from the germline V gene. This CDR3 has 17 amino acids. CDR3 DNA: TGTGCCAGCAGCCTATACCCCCCGGGACAGGGATCGGGAGGCTACACCTTC. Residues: CASSLYPPGQGSGGYTF.

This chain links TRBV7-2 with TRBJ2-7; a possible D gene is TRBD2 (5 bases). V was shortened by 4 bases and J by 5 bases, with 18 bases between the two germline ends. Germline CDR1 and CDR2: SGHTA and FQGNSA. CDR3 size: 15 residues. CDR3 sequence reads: CASSYRGRERDEQYF. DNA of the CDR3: TGTGCCAGCAGCTACCGTGGCCGGGAACGGGACGAGCAGTACTTC.

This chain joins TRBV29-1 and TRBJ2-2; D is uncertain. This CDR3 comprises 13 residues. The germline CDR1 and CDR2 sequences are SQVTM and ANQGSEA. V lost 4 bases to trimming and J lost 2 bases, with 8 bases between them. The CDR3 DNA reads TGCAGCGTTGTAAGTCTAAACACCGGGGAGCTGTTTTTT. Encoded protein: CSVVSLNTGELFF.

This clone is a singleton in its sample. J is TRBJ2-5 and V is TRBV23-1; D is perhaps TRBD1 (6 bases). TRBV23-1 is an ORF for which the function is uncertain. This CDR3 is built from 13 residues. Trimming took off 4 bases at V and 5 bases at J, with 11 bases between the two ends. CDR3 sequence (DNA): TGCGCCAGCAGTCCAGGGGCTCTGGAGACCCAGTACTTC. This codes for CASSPGALETQYF.

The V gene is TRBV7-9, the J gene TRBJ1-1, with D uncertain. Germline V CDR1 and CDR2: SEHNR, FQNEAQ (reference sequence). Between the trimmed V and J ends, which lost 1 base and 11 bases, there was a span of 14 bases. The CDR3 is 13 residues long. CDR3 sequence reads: CASSLDGLGWAFF. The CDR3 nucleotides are TGTGCCAGCAGCTTAGATGGGCTGGGTTGGGCTTTCTTT.

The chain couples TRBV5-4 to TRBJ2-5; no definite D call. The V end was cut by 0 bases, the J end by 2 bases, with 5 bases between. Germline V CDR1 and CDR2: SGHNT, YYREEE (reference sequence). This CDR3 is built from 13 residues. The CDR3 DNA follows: TGTGCCAGCAGCTTGGAACGGCAAGAGACCCAGTACTTC. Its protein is CASSLERQETQYF.

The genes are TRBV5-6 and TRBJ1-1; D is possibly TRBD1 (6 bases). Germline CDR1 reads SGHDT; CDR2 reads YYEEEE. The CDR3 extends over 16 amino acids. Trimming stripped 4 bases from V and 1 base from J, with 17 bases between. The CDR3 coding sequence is TGTGCCAGCAGCATACCAACGGGACACCAGAACACTGAAGCTTTCTTT. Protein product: CASSIPTGHQNTEAFF.

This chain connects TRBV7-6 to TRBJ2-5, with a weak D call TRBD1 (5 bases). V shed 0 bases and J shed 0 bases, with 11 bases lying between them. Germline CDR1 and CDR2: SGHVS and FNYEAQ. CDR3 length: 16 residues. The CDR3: CASSLAGSGYQETQYF. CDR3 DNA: TGTGCCAGCAGCTTAGCCGGGTCAGGGTACCAAGAGACCCAGTACTTC.

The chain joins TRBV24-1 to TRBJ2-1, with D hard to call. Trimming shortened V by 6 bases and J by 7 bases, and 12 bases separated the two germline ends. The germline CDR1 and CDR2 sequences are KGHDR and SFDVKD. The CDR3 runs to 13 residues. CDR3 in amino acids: CATSPAGRNEQFF. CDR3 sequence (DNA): TGTGCCACCAGTCCTGCCGGACGGAATGAGCAGTTCTTC.

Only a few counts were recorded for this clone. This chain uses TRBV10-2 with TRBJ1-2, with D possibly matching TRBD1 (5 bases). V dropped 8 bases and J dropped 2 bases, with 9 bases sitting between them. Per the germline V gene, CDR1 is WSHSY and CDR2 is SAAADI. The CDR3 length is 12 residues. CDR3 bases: TGCGCCAGCCGGGACCGGAACTATGGCTACACCTTC. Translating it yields CASRDRNYGYTF.

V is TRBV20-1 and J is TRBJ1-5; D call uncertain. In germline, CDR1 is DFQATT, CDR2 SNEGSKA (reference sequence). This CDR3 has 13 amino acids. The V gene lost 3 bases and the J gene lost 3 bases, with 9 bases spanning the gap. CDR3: CSASNINNQPQHF. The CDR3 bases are TGCAGTGCTAGTAACATTAACAATCAGCCCCAGCATTTT.

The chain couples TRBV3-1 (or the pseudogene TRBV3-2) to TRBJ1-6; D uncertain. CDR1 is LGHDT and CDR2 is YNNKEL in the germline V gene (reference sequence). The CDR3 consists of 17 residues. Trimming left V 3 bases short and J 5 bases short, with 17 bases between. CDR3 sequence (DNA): TGTGCCAGCAGCCAGTTCCGGTCCACTGTTAATAATTCACCCCTCCACTTT. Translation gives CASSQFRSTVNNSPLHF.

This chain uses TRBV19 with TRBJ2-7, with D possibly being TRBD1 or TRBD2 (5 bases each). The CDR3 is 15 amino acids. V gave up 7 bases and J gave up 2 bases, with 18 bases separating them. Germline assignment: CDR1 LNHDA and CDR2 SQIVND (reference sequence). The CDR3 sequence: CASTASGQLTYEQYF. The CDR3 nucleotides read TGTGCCAGTACCGCCTCGGGGCAGCTTACCTACGAGCAGTACTTC. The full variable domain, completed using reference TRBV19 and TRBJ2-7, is DGGITQSPKYLFRKEGQNVTLSCEQNLNHDAMYWYRQDPGQGLRLIYYSQIVNDFQKGDIAEGYSVSREKKESFPLTVTSAQKNPTAFYLCASTASGQLTYEQYFGPGTRLTVT.

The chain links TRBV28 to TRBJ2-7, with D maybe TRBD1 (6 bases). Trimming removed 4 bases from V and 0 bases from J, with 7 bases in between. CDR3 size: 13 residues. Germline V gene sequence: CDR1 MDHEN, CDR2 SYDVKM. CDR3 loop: CASSSGDSYEQYF. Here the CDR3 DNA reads TGTGCCAGCAGTTCAGGGGACTCCTACGAGCAGTACTTC. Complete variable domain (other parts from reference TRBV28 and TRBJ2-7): DVKVTQSSRYLVKRTGEKVFLECVQDMDHENMFWYRQDPGLGLRLIYFSYDVKMKEKGDIPEGYSVSREKKERFSLILESASTNQTSMYLCASSSGDSYEQYFGPGTRLTVT.

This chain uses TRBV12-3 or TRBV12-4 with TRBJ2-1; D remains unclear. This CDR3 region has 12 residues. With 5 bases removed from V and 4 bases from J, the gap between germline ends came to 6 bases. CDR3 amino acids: CASSPLYNEQFF. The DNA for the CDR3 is TGTGCCAGCAGTCCCTTATACAATGAGCAGTTCTTC.

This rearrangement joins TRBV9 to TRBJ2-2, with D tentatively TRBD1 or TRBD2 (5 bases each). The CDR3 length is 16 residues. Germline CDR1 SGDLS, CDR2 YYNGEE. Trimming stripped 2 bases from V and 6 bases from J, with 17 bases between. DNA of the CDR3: TGTGCCAGCAGCGTTGCAGGGAGTGGGGCACCCGGGGAGCTGTTTTTT. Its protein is CASSVAGSGAPGELFF.

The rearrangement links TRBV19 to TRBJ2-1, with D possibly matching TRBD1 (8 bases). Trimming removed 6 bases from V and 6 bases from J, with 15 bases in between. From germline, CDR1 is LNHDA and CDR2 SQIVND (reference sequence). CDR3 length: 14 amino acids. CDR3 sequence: CASRQGGSGNEQFF. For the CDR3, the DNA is TGTGCCAGTAGACAGGGGGGGTCAGGCAATGAGCAGTTCTTC.

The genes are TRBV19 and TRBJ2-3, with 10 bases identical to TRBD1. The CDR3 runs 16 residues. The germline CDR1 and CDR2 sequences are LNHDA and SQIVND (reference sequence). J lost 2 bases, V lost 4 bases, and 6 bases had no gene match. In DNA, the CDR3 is TGTGCCAGTAGTACCACCGGGACAGGGGTCACAGATACGCAGTATTTT. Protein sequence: CASSTTGTGVTDTQYF.

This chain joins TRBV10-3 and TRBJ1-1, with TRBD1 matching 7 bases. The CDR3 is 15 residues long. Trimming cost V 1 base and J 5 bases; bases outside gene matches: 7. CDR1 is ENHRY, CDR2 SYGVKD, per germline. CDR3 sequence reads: CAISELGQLLTEAFF. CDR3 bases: TGTGCCATCAGTGAGTTGGGACAGCTACTTACTGAAGCTTTCTTT.

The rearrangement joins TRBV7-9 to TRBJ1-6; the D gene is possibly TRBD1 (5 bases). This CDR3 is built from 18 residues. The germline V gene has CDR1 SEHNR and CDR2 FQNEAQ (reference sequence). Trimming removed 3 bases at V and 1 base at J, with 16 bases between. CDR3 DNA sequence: TGTGCCAGCAGCTTTTCGGCAGGGATAGGATCCTATAATTCACCCCTCCACTTT. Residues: CASSFSAGIGSYNSPLHF.

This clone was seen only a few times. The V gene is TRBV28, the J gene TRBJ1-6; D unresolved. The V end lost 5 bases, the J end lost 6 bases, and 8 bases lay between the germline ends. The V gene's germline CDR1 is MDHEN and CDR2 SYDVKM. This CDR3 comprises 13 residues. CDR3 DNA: TGTGCCAGCAGTCTTCTCGGTAATTCACCCCTCCACTTT. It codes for CASSLLGNSPLHF.

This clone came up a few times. This CDR3 is CASSLGFSQGSGNTIYF. CDR3 bases: TGCGCCAGCAGCTTAGGTTTCAGTCAGGGCTCTGGAAACACCATATATTTT. The V and J genes are TRBV5-1 and TRBJ1-3, with D possibly TRBD1 on 5 matching bases. The germline V gene has CDR1 SGHRS and CDR2 YFSETQ. The V end lost 2 bases, the J end lost 0 bases, and 15 bases lay between the germline ends. This CDR3 contains 17 residues.

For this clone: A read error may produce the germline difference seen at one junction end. The CDR3 here is CASSSGRNGQFF. CDR3 coding DNA: TGTGCCAGCAGTTCTGGGCGCAATGGGCAGTTCTTC. The rearrangement joins TRBV12-3 or TRBV12-4 to TRBJ2-1, with D unresolved. This CDR3 region has 12 residues.

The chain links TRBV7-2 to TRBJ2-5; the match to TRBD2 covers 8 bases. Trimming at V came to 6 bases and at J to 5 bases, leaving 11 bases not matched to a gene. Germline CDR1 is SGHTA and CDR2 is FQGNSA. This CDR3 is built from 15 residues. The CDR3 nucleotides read TGTGCCAGCAGTCCTCAAGCGGGGGATGGGGAGACCCAGTACTTC. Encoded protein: CASSPQAGDGETQYF.

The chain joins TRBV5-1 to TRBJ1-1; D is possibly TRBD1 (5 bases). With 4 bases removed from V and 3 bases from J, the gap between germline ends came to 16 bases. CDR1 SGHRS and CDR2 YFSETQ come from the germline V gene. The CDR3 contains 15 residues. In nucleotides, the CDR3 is TGCGCCAGCAGCCAACAGGTCCCCGGGGACACTGAAGCTTTCTTT. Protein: CASSQQVPGDTEAFF.